The clone carrying this T cell receptor (beta chain) was picked up many times. The antigen is undetermined. How the authors handled the data: A papillary thyroid cancer distant-metastasis classifier was built from CDR3 differences across clinicopathological groups. TCRdb recomputed clones from the PCR reads via MiXCR. TCRdb's processing, not the authors' own work, is the source of the V and J calls. The sample has about 50,000 clones; about 20% are singletons. Patients were all untreated before their thyroid surgery. The CDR3 sequence is 13 residues long. Deletions cut 5 bases from V and 3 bases from J, with 11 bases between. Germline CDR1 reads DFQATT; CDR2 reads SNEGSKA (reference sequence). The sample is drawn from a study of metastatic and nonmetastatic thyroid tumors. Study overall: From malignant and benign thyroid patients, repertoires in blood and in tumor or nodule tissue were compared. Study conclusions and caveats: Malignant tumors reportedly showed significantly higher TCR beta diversity than benign nodules in both blood and tumor.

This sequence originates from a female donor with papillary thyroid cancer or a benign thyroid nodule (not recorded which). Some clones in this sample may be carry-over from other donors' samples. The chain combines TRBV20-1 with TRBJ1-5, with D hard to call. Specimen: blood. CDR3 sequence (DNA): TGCAGTGCTGCACCTGAAAACAATCAGCCCCAGCATTTT. Protein sequence: CSAAPENNQPQHF.